This is a list of T cell receptor beta chains from one sample in a study of chemoradiotherapy in HPV16-positive cancers. Method: immunoSEQ multiplex PCR; TCRdb's copy keeps in-frame clones and lacks some. The profile shows around 5,000 clones, approximately 80% of them singletons. The input for sequencing was tumor tissue, taken from a patient who underwent chemoradiotherapy. These receptor sequences come from a human donor with HPV-associated anogenital cancer. CDR3s include the opening cysteine and the closing phenylalanine or tryptophan. D genes are given only for firm matches.

J	V	D	CDR3
TRBJ1-4	TRBV6-6	.	CASSYAPGGDEKLFF
TRBJ2-5	TRBV5-6	.	CASSLVLGPGETQYF
TRBJ1-2	TRBV20-1	.	CSAVRDAGYTF
TRBJ2-2	TRBV2	.	CASSYGDRTGELFF
TRBJ1-1	TRBV4-1	TRBD1	CASRKPGQGDTEAFF
TRBJ1-1	TRBV5-1	.	CASSLDPGPNTEAFF
TRBJ2-7	TRBV11-2	.	CASSPMAGGTYEQYF
TRBJ2-2	TRBV19	TRBD1	CASRPGTGAPTGELFF
TRBJ2-2	TRBV7-7	.	CASSLEAGELFF
TRBJ1-1	TRBV6-5	.	CASSYSRGAGEAFF
TRBJ2-1	TRBV12-5	.	CASGLVQGTHDEQFF
TRBJ1-6	TRBV10-2	.	CASSVSDGFFSPLHF
TRBJ2-5	TRBV14	.	CASSQGNWETQYF
TRBJ1-3	TRBV6-6	.	CASSYVKYTSGNTIYF
TRBJ2-1	TRBV5-6	.	CASSFFSWGEQFF
TRBJ2-6	TRBV5-6	.	CASSAIPPGANVLTF
TRBJ1-1	TRBV6-4	.	CASSQTDGGGITEAFF
TRBJ2-2	TRBV7-9	.	CASSSFSTGELFF
TRBJ2-7	TRBV11-1	.	CASSWGISSYEQYF
TRBJ2-3	TRBV2	.	CASSELPGTRGDTQYF
TRBJ1-5	TRBV2	.	CAYRDSNQPQHF
TRBJ2-3	TRBV29-1	TRBD2	CSVIASGVYTQYF
TRBJ2-5	TRBV30	TRBD2	CASTGLQQETQYF
TRBJ1-6	TRBV2	.	CASKGTGPTPLHF
TRBJ1-1	TRBV30	.	CAWSLKGNKAFF
TRBJ2-1	TRBV10-3	.	CAIRPGGGSYNEQFF
TRBJ2-1	TRBV4-1	.	CASSQDPRSSYNEQFF
TRBJ2-7	TRBV2	.	CASSGTSAYEQYF
TRBJ2-7	TRBV5-5	.	CASSPMGGRAYEQYF
TRBJ2-7	TRBV7-9	TRBD2	CASRGLAETYEQYF
TRBJ2-7	TRBV5-1	TRBD2	CASSLALAGESYEQYF
TRBJ1-5	TRBV4-1	.	CASSHQGRGGVGQPQHF
TRBJ2-4	TRBV27	.	CASRGVAKNIQYF
TRBJ1-5	TRBV21-1	.	CARRIEPQHF
TRBJ2-7	TRBV29-1	.	CSASDRYEQYF
TRBJ1-1	TRBV6-1	.	CASRPGTSNTEAFF
TRBJ2-7	TRBV4-2	.	CASSQEFSPRGGLQPSYEQYF